The rows below give T cell receptor beta chains drawn from one sample of a study of T cell responses to AZD1222 COVID-19 vaccine. The protocol was immunoSEQ multiplex PCR, while the TCRdb copy is restricted to in-frame clones and leaves out a portion. The table includes approximately 99,000 clones, about 82% detected once. The sequenced sample was peripheral blood, obtained on day 0 of AZD1222 vaccination. The receptors originated from an adult in good health. CDR3s include the opening cysteine and the closing phenylalanine or tryptophan. Fields, in order: J gene, clone size, V gene, D gene, CDR3 DNA, CDR3 protein. The D gene is left open where the match is weak. Size is stated for part of the rows, as once, few or many counts, or as a class when the clone is expanded.

j_call: TRBJ1-1
clone_size: .
v_call: TRBV7-3
d_call: .
cdr3_nt: TGTGCCAGCAGCTTTTCCAGGAACACTGAAGCTTTCTTT
cdr3_aa: CASSFSRNTEAFF

j_call: TRBJ2-5
clone_size: .
v_call: TRBV27
d_call: .
cdr3_nt: TGTGCCAGCAGTTTGTGGGGCAGGGAGACCCAGTACTTC
cdr3_aa: CASSLWGRETQYF

j_call: TRBJ1-1
clone_size: .
v_call: TRBV15
d_call: .
cdr3_nt: TGTGCCACCAGCAGAGCCACTACAGGGCTGCCCACTGAAGCTTTCTTT
cdr3_aa: CATSRATTGLPTEAFF

j_call: TRBJ2-7
clone_size: .
v_call: TRBV28
d_call: .
cdr3_nt: TGTACCAGCAGTTTGGGACACGCCTACGAGCAGTACTTC
cdr3_aa: CTSSLGHAYEQYF

j_call: TRBJ1-4
clone_size: .
v_call: TRBV5-1
d_call: .
cdr3_nt: TGCGCCAGCAGCTTGAATGAGCAGGAAAAACTGTTTTTT
cdr3_aa: CASSLNEQEKLFF

j_call: TRBJ1-2
clone_size: once
v_call: TRBV27
d_call: .
cdr3_nt: TGTGCCAGCAGTTTATCAGGAGGGTATGGCTACACCTTC
cdr3_aa: CASSLSGGYGYTF

j_call: TRBJ2-6
clone_size: .
v_call: TRBV30
d_call: .
cdr3_nt: TGTGCCTGGAGTCGGGGGACAGACTCTGGGGCCAACGTCCTGACTTTC
cdr3_aa: CAWSRGTDSGANVLTF

j_call: TRBJ2-2
clone_size: .
v_call: TRBV1
d_call: .
cdr3_nt: TGCACCAGCAGCCAAGATTCGAGGTATCGGCATACGAACACCGGGGAGCTGTTTTTT
cdr3_aa: CTSSQDSRYRHTNTGELFF

j_call: TRBJ2-7
clone_size: .
v_call: TRBV30
d_call: TRBD1
cdr3_nt: TGTGCCTGGAGTGCTAAAGGACAGGCCAGCCTTTACGAGCAGTACTTC
cdr3_aa: CAWSAKGQASLYEQYF

j_call: TRBJ2-7
clone_size: .
v_call: TRBV5-1
d_call: .
cdr3_nt: TGCGCCAGCAGCGACTCGCCAGGGGCGGAGGACGAGCAGTACTTC
cdr3_aa: CASSDSPGAEDEQYF

j_call: TRBJ1-1
clone_size: .
v_call: TRBV21-1
d_call: .
cdr3_nt: TGTGCCAGCAGCAAAGACGGATCCTATGAAGCTTTCTTT
cdr3_aa: CASSKDGSYEAFF

j_call: TRBJ1-2
clone_size: .
v_call: TRBV6-5
d_call: TRBD1
cdr3_nt: TGTGCCAGCAGCACCGGGACAGAGGATTATGGCTACACCTTC
cdr3_aa: CASSTGTEDYGYTF

j_call: TRBJ2-1
clone_size: .
v_call: TRBV9
d_call: TRBD1
cdr3_nt: TGTGCCAGCAGCAAGACAGGGGCATACAATGAGCAGTTCTTC
cdr3_aa: CASSKTGAYNEQFF

j_call: TRBJ1-5
clone_size: .
v_call: TRBV30
d_call: TRBD1
cdr3_nt: TGTGCCTGGGGATCCGGGACAGGGGTTCGTGTAGGCAATCAGCCCCAGCATTTT
cdr3_aa: CAWGSGTGVRVGNQPQHF

j_call: TRBJ1-4
clone_size: few
v_call: TRBV7-9
d_call: .
cdr3_nt: TGTGCCAGCAGCCGTAGGACAGAGACTGAAAAACTGTTTTTT
cdr3_aa: CASSRRTETEKLFF

j_call: TRBJ2-5
clone_size: few
v_call: TRBV2
d_call: TRBD1
cdr3_nt: TGTGCCAGCAAAAACAGGGGCGTTGGAGAGACCCAGTACTTC
cdr3_aa: CASKNRGVGETQYF

j_call: TRBJ2-2
clone_size: .
v_call: TRBV4-1
d_call: TRBD2
cdr3_nt: TGCGCCAGCAGCCAATTGCTAGCGGGGACTAACACCGGGGAGCTGTTTTTT
cdr3_aa: CASSQLLAGTNTGELFF

j_call: TRBJ1-1
clone_size: .
v_call: TRBV27
d_call: TRBD1
cdr3_nt: TGTGCCAGCAGTCCAGGGACAGGGATCACTGAAGCTTTCTTT
cdr3_aa: CASSPGTGITEAFF

j_call: TRBJ2-5
clone_size: .
v_call: TRBV6-5
d_call: TRBD2
cdr3_nt: TGTGCCAGCAGTTACGCGGGACTAGGGGCGAAGACCCAGTACTTC
cdr3_aa: CASSYAGLGAKTQYF

j_call: TRBJ1-1
clone_size: .
v_call: TRBV7-9
d_call: .
cdr3_nt: TGTGCCAGCTCCCCTAGGACCGTTGGTAAAGGGAACACTGAAGCTTTCTTT
cdr3_aa: CASSPRTVGKGNTEAFF